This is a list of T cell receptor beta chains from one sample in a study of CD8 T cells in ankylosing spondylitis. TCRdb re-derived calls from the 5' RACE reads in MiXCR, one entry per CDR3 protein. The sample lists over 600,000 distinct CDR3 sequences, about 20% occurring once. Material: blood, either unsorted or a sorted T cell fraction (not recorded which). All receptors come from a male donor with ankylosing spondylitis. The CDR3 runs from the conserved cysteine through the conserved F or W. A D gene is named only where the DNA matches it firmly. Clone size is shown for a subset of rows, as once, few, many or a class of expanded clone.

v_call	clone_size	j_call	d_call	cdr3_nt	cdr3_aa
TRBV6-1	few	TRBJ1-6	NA	TGTGCCAGCAGTCGGGCTCGGTATAATTCACCCCTCCACTTT	CASSRARYNSPLHF
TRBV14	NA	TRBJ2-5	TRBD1	TGTGCCAGCAGCCAAGGCCGGACAGGGCTTTGGCGAGAGACCCAGTACTTC	CASSQGRTGLWRETQYF
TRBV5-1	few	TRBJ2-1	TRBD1	TGCGCCAGCAGCTTACTCCGGACAGGCGGGTCCAATGAGCAGTTCTTC	CASSLLRTGGSNEQFF
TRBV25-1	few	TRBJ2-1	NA	TGTGCCAGCAGTGAATATAGGGGAGACTACAATGAGCAGTTCTTC	CASSEYRGDYNEQFF
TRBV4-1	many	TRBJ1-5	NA	TGCGCCAGCAGCCAAGTATTCGGCAAAAGCAATCAGCCCCAGCATTTT	CASSQVFGKSNQPQHF
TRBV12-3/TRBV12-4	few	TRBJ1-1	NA	TGTGCCAGCAGTCAAACAGCCGCCCAGGCTCTGAACACTGAAGCTTTCTTT	CASSQTAAQALNTEAFF
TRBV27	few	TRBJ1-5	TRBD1	TGTGCCAGCAGTTCGACAGGGATTCCCTTTGGCAATCAGCCCCAGCATTTT	CASSSTGIPFGNQPQHF
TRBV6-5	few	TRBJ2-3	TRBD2	TGTGCCAGCAGATTTCTCCGGGGGGGAAGCACAGATACGCAGTATTTT	CASRFLRGGSTDTQYF
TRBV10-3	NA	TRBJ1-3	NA	TGTGCCATCAGTGAGGCAGTCTCTGGAAACACCATATATTTT	CAISEAVSGNTIYF
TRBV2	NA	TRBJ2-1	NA	TGTGCCAGCAGGGCCTCAGGCCAGTACAATGAGCAGTTCTTC	CASRASGQYNEQFF
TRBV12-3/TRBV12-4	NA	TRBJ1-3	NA	TGTGCCAGCACCCGTGGGGGAAACACCATATATTTT	CASTRGGNTIYF
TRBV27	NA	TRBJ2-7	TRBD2	TGTGCCAGCAGCCTTGACACTAGCGGGAGTTTCGAGCAGTACTTC	CASSLDTSGSFEQYF
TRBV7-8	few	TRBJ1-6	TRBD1	TGTGCCAGCAGCTTAGCGGCTGCGGCAGGGGGGCATTCACCCCTCCACTTT	CASSLAAAAGGHSPLHF
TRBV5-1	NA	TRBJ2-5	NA	TGCGCCAGCAGCTTTACGGAGACCCAGTACTTC	CASSFTETQYF
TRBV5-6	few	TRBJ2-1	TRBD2	TGTGCCAGCAGCCGGGGACTAGCGGGACGGGACAATGAGCAGTTCTTC	CASSRGLAGRDNEQFF
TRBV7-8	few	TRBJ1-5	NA	TGTGCCAGCAGCTTAGGCACAGATAGCAATCAGCCCCAGCATTTT	CASSLGTDSNQPQHF
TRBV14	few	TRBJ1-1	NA	TGTGCCAGCAGCCAAGTTAGGAGTACTGAAGCTTTCTTT	CASSQVRSTEAFF
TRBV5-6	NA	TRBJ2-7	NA	TGTGCCAGCAGCGCGGACGGGTTCTACGAGCAGTACTTC	CASSADGFYEQYF
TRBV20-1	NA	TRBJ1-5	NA	TGCAGTGCTAGGGAGGGACAAGCAAATCAGCCCCAGCATTTT	CSAREGQANQPQHF
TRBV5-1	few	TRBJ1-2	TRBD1	TGCGCCAGCAGCTTCGGGCAGGGGGCTAGAAATGGCTACACCTTC	CASSFGQGARNGYTF
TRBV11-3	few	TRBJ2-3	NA	TGTGCCAGCAGCTTGAGGGGGGGAGGATCGGATACGCAGTATTTT	CASSLRGGGSDTQYF
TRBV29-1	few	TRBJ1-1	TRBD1	TGCAGCGTTGAGACAGGGGAGGGGTACACTGAAGCTTTCTTT	CSVETGEGYTEAFF
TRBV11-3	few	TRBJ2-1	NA	TGTGCCAGCAGCCAGAGGGCCGGGGCGAGGGAGCAGTTCTTC	CASSQRAGAREQFF
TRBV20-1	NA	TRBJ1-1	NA	TGCAGTGCTATACGTGAACCGAACACTGAAGCTTTCTTT	CSAIREPNTEAFF
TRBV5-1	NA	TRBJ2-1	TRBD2	TGCGCCAGCAGCCCGCCCCGACTAGCGGGGGCCTACAATGAGCAGTTCTTC	CASSPPRLAGAYNEQFF
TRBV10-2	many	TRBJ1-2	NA	TGCGCCAGCAGTGCGGCGGGGGAGCACTATGGCTACACCTTC	CASSAAGEHYGYTF
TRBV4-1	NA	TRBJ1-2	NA	TGCGCCAGCAGCCAAGTTCGGACGGCCGATGGCTACACCTTC	CASSQVRTADGYTF
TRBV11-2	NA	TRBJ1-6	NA	TGTGCCAGCAGCTTACAGGGGCGGCAGAGCTCCTATAATTCACCCCTCCACTTT	CASSLQGRQSSYNSPLHF
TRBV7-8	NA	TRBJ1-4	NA	TGTGCCAGCAGCTTAGTCCCTAATGAAAAACTGTTTTTT	CASSLVPNEKLFF
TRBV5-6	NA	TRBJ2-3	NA	TGTGCCAGCAGCCCCACAGGACTCCCCACAGATACGCAGTATTTT	CASSPTGLPTDTQYF
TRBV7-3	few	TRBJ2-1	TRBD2	TGTGCCAGCAGCTCTCCTAGCGGGAGGCACAATGAGCAGTTCTTC	CASSSPSGRHNEQFF
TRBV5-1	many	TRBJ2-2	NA	TGCGCCAGCAGCTTGACGGACACCGGGGAGCTGTTTTTT	CASSLTDTGELFF
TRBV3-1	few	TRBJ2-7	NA	TGTGCCAGCAGCCAGAGGACCCCGGAGCAGTACTTC	CASSQRTPEQYF
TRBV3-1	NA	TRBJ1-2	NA	TGTGCCAGCAGCCGTACAAATGACCTGACTAACTATGGCTACACCTTC	CASSRTNDLTNYGYTF
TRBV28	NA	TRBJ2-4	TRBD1	TGTGCCAGCAGGAAGGACAGGGGAGGCGTAGGCAAAAACATTCAGTACTTC	CASRKDRGGVGKNIQYF
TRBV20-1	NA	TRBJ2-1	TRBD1	TGCAGTGCTAGAGATAACGGACAGGTGAACAATGAGCAGTTCTTC	CSARDNGQVNNEQFF
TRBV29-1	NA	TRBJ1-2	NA	TGCAGCGTTGCGGACCCGACAACAGAGGGTGTCTACACCTTC	CSVADPTTEGVYTF
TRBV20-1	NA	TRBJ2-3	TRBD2	TGCAGTGCTAGGAAAGCGGGGGGCGGCGATACGCAGTATTTT	CSARKAGGGDTQYF
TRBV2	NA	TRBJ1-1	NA	TGTGCCAGCAAGCAAGAGGGGACTGAAGCTTTCTTT	CASKQEGTEAFF